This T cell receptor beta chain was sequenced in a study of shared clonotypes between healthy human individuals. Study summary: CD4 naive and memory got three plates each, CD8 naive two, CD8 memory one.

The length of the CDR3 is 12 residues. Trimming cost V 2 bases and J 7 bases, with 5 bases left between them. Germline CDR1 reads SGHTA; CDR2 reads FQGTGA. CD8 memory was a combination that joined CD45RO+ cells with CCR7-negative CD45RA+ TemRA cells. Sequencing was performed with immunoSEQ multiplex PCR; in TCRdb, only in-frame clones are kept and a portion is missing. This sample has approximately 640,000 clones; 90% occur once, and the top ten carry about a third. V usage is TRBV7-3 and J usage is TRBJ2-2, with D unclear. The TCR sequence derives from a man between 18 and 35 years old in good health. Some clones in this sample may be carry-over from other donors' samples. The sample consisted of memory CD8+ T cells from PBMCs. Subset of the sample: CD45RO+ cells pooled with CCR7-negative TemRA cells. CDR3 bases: TGTGCCAGCAGCTTAGGCTACGGGGAGCTGTTTTTT. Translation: CASSLGYGELFF.